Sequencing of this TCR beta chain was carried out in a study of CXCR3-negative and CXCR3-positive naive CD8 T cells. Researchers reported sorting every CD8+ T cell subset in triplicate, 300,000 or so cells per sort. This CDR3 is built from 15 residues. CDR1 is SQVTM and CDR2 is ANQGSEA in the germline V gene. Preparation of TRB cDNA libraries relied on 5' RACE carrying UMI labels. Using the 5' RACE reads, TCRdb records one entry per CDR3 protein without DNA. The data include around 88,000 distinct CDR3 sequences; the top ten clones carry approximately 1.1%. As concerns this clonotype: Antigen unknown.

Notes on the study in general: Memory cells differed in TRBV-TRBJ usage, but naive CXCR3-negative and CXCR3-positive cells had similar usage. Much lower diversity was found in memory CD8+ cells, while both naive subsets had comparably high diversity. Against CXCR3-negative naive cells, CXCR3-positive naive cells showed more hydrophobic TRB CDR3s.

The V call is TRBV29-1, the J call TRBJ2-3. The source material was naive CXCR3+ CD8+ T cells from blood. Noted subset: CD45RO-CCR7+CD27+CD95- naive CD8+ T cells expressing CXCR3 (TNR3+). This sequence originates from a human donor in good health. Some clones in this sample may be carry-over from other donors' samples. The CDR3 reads CSVEVITASTDTQYF.